The rows below give T cell receptor beta chains drawn from one sample of a study of blood T cell repertoires in COVID-19. Generated by immunoSEQ multiplex PCR, the TCRdb table keeps only in-frame clones and is missing some. This table holds approximately 260,000 clones, 80% to 85% found once. The sequencing sample was made of peripheral blood. These receptors were taken from a woman aged 60 to 75 with active or convalescent COVID-19. Both conserved end residues are part of each CDR3. The order of the fields is V gene, clone size, D gene, J gene, CDR3 protein, CDR3 DNA. D genes are given only for firm matches. Clone size, where shown, is once, few, many, or a class for clones that have expanded.

V: TRBV3-1/TRBV3-2; size: .; D: TRBD2; J: TRBJ2-1; CDR3: CASSPSSGGSHNEQFF; DNA: TGTGCCAGCAGCCCCTCTAGCGGGGGGTCCCACAATGAGCAGTTCTTC
V: TRBV7-9; size: .; D: .; J: TRBJ1-1; CDR3: CASTTERLGAFF; DNA: TGTGCCAGCACCACAGAGCGGCTTGGAGCTTTCTTT
V: TRBV4-1; size: .; D: TRBD1; J: TRBJ1-6; CDR3: CASSEQGAGVNSPLHF; DNA: TGCGCCAGCAGCGAACAGGGGGCTGGGGTGAATTCACCCCTCCACTTT
V: TRBV3-1/TRBV3-2; size: .; D: .; J: TRBJ2-7; CDR3: CASSQRRGPGYEQYF; DNA: TGTGCCAGCAGCCAGAGGAGGGGGCCGGGCTACGAGCAGTACTTC
V: TRBV29-1; size: .; D: .; J: TRBJ1-1; CDR3: CSVQPQGSMNTEAFF; DNA: TGCAGCGTACAACCCCAGGGTTCAATGAACACTGAAGCTTTCTTT
V: TRBV12-3/TRBV12-4; size: .; D: .; J: TRBJ2-1; CDR3: CASAPQVSNEQFF; DNA: TGTGCCAGCGCCCCTCAGGTGAGCAATGAGCAGTTCTTC
V: TRBV7-9; size: .; D: .; J: TRBJ1-2; CDR3: CASSLAQGFGYTF; DNA: TGTGCCAGCAGCCTTGCCCAGGGCTTCGGCTACACCTTC
V: TRBV5-6; size: once; D: .; J: TRBJ2-7; CDR3: CASSLIPGHPERLYEQYF; DNA: TGTGCCAGCAGCTTAATTCCGGGACATCCAGAACGACTATACGAGCAGTACTTC
V: TRBV19; size: .; D: .; J: TRBJ1-2; CDR3: CASSVPRDLRGYTF; DNA: TGTGCCAGTAGTGTACCGCGAGACCTGAGGGGCTACACCTTC
V: TRBV4-3; size: .; D: TRBD1; J: TRBJ2-2; CDR3: CASSQHDRAGELFF; DNA: TGCGCCAGCAGCCAGCACGACAGGGCCGGGGAGCTGTTTTTT